The rows below give T cell receptor beta chains drawn from one sample of a study of T cells after yellow fever vaccination. TCRdb processed the 5' RACE reads anew with MiXCR; each CDR3 protein has one entry. In the table there are nearly 300,000 distinct CDR3 sequences, 8.7% of which are singletons. This material consisted of CD4+ T cells sorted from PBMCs, taken 5 days after the yellow fever booster vaccination. The receptor source for this set is a man younger than 35 who received the YFV17D yellow fever vaccine. CDR3s include the opening cysteine and the closing phenylalanine or tryptophan. A D gene is named only where the DNA matches it firmly. Clone size is given for some rows only: seen once, a few or many times, or a class if the clone is expanded.

V,J,size,D,DNA,CDR3
TRBV7-2,TRBJ1-1,few,-,TGTGCCAGCAGCTATAGGGCTGAAGCTTTCTTT,CASSYRAEAFF
TRBV4-3,TRBJ2-3,-,-,TGCGCCAGCAGCCCAGAAGGGCAAACCGATACGCAGTATTTT,CASSPEGQTDTQYF
TRBV7-2,TRBJ2-7,few,-,TGTGCCAGCAGCTTAGCGCGTAGCTACTCCTACGAGCAGTACTTC,CASSLARSYSYEQYF
TRBV10-1,TRBJ2-3,few,-,TGCGCCAGCAGGGGGGAAAGCACAGATACGCAGTATTTT,CASRGESTDTQYF
TRBV6-5,TRBJ2-5,few,-,TGTGCCAGCAGGAGACCTGGGGTTGAGACCCAGTACTTC,CASRRPGVETQYF
TRBV30,TRBJ1-1,-,TRBD1,TGTGCCTGGAGTGTACAGGGGGAAGGCGGCACTGAAGCTTTCTTT,CAWSVQGEGGTEAFF
TRBV6-5,TRBJ1-1,few,-,TGTGCCAGCAGCGGAGAAGACAGCATGAACACTGAAGCTTTCTTT,CASSGEDSMNTEAFF
TRBV6-2/TRBV6-3,TRBJ1-5,many,-,TGTGCCACGCACCCACGGGGAAGAGGCAATCAGCCCCAGCATTTT,CATHPRGRGNQPQHF
TRBV10-3,TRBJ1-2,few,-,TGTGCCATCAGTGACCCGGACAGTAACTATGGCTACACCTTC,CAISDPDSNYGYTF
TRBV2,TRBJ2-7,few,-,TGTGCCAGCAGTCCCGAAAGGGACGAGCAGTACTTC,CASSPERDEQYF
TRBV6-1,TRBJ2-1,-,TRBD2,TGTGCCAGCAGCCCCTGGCGACTAGCGGGGGCGGAGAAGTTCTTC,CASSPWRLAGAEKFF
TRBV5-1,TRBJ2-1,-,TRBD2,TGCGCCAGCAGCTTGACTAGCGGGCGATACAATGAGCAGTTCTTC,CASSLTSGRYNEQFF
TRBV5-4,TRBJ2-3,-,TRBD2,TGTGCCAGCACCTCGGGGGGAAGCTTTACAGATACGCAGTATTTT,CASTSGGSFTDTQYF
TRBV18,TRBJ2-1,-,TRBD1,TGTGCCAGCTCTCCCGGGACAGGGAGGAATGAGCAGTTCTTC,CASSPGTGRNEQFF
TRBV6-6,TRBJ1-3,few,-,TGTGCCAGCAGTTACTCACCCCTCGCCGGAAAGGGAAACACCATATATTTT,CASSYSPLAGKGNTIYF
TRBV15,TRBJ2-5,-,-,TGTGCCACCAGCAGAGGCCAGGAAGAGACCCAGTACTTC,CATSRGQEETQYF
TRBV4-3,TRBJ1-2,few,-,TGCGCCAGCAGCCGCTGGCAAGCTGGTGGCTACACCTTC,CASSRWQAGGYTF
TRBV7-2,TRBJ2-5,-,TRBD2,TGTGCCAGCAGCCTCGCGGGGGGCCCAAGGGAGACCCAGTACTTC,CASSLAGGPRETQYF
TRBV29-1,TRBJ2-1,many,-,TGCAGCGCCGGTCGGGCGGTCTTAAACAATGAGCAGTTCTTC,CSAGRAVLNNEQFF
TRBV6-5,TRBJ1-1,-,TRBD1,TGTGCCAGCAGTTTGTCGGGACAGGGTCTTTCTGAAGCTTTCTTT,CASSLSGQGLSEAFF
TRBV3-1,TRBJ2-7,many,-,TGTGCCAGCAGCCAAGAACGGTCCGGCTCCCAGTACTTC,CASSQERSGSQYF
TRBV18,TRBJ1-2,-,TRBD1,TGTGCCAGCTCACCTCAGGCCACGACAGGGCACTATGGCTACACCTTC,CASSPQATTGHYGYTF
TRBV4-2,TRBJ2-5,many,-,TGTGCCAGCAGCCAAGGAGCTCGGGTGACCCAGTACTTC,CASSQGARVTQYF
TRBV5-1,TRBJ1-2,few,TRBD1,TGCGCCAGCAGCAACGACAGGGCCTATGGCTACACCTTC,CASSNDRAYGYTF
TRBV20-1,TRBJ2-3,many,TRBD2,TGCAGTGCTAGACACCCGGGGGGGCGCACAGATACGCAGTATTTT,CSARHPGGRTDTQYF
TRBV7-9,TRBJ2-7,few,-,TGTGCCAGCACCCGAAACTACGAGCAGTACTTC,CASTRNYEQYF
TRBV30,TRBJ1-2,few,TRBD1,TGTGCCTGGAGTCAATGGGGGGACAGGTTTTACAACTACACCTTC,CAWSQWGDRFYNYTF
TRBV5-1,TRBJ1-2,many,-,TGCGCCAGCAGCCAAGGGACGGTAGTTGGCTACACCTTC,CASSQGTVVGYTF
TRBV7-2,TRBJ2-7,-,-,TGTGCCAGCAGCTTAAGGCCTGGATACGAGCAGTACTTC,CASSLRPGYEQYF